This T cell receptor (beta chain) was recovered during a study of blood T cell repertoires in COVID-19. Study in general: The study counted Cohort 3 donors as recovered given two negative PCRs, clearance, or symptom resolution. The analysed material was cDNA or gDNA that came from T cells, B-cell-depleted T cells, or PBMCs.

Grouping used clinical history reported by participants in a survey and questionnaire. The repertoire was sequenced with immunoSEQ multiplex PCR; TCRdb's copy has only in-frame clones and lacks some. Of 200,000 or so clones listed, roughly 84% are singletons. V dropped 0 bases and J dropped 0; count of bases not matched to a gene: 7. This CDR3 contains 17 residues. V is TRBV5-3 and J is TRBJ2-3; 7 bases align to TRBD1. TRBV5-3 is an ORF; its function is uncertain. Source material: PBMCs or T cells enriched from blood (not recorded which). The TCR originated in a young man in a cohort exposed to, infected with or recovered from COVID-19 (not recorded which). The CDR3 region has the DNA TGTGCCAGAAGCTTGGGGTCCAGGGGGAAAAGCACAGATACGCAGTATTTT. The encoded protein is CARSLGSRGKSTDTQYF.